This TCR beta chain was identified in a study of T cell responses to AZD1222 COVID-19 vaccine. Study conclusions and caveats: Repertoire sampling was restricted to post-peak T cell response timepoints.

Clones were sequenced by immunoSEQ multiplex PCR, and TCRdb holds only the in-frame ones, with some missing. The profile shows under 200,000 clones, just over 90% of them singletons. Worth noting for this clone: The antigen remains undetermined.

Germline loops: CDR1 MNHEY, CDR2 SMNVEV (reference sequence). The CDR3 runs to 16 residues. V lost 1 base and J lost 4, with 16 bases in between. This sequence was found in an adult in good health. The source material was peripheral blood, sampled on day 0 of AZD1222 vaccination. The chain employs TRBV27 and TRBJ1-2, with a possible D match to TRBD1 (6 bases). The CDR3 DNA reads TGTGCCAGCAGTTTATATGTGGGGGGCGTGAGCTATGGCTACACCTTC. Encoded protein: CASSLYVGGVSYGYTF.